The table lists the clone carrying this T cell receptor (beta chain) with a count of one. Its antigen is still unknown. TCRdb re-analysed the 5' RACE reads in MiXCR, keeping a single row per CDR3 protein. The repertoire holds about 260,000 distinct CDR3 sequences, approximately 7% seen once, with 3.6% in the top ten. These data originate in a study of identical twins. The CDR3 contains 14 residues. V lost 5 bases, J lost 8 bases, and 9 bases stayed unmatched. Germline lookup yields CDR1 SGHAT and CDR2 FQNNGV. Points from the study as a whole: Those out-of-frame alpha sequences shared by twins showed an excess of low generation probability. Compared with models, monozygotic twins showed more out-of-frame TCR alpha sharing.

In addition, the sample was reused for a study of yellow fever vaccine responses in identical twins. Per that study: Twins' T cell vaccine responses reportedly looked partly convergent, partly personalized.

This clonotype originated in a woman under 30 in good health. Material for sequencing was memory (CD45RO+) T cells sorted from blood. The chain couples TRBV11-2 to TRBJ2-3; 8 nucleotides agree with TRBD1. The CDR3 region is CASSPSGQGGTQYF. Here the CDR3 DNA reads TGTGCCAGCAGCCCCTCCGGACAGGGTGGTACGCAGTATTTT.